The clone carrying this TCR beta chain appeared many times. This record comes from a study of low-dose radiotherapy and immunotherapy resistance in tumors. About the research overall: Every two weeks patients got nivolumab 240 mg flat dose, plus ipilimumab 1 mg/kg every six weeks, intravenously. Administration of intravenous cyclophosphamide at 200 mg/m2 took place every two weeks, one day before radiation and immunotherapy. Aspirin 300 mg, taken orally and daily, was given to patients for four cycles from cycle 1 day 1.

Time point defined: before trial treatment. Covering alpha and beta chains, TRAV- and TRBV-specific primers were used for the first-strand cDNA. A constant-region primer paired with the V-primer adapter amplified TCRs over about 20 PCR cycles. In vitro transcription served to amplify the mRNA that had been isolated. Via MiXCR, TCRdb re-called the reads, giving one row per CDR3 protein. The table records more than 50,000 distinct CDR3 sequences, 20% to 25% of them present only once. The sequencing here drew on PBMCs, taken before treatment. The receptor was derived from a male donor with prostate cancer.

The CDR3 loop reads CASRSPGTGGYEQYF. In DNA, the CDR3 is TGTGCCAGCAGATCCCCCGGGACAGGGGGTTACGAGCAGTACTTC. The V call is TRBV2, the J call TRBJ2-7; 11 positions match TRBD1. V was clipped by 6 bases and J by 4 bases; unmatched bases: 8. Germline V CDR1 and CDR2: SNHLY, FYNNEI. This CDR3 comprises 15 residues.